This TCR beta chain was recovered during a study of beta chain features in type 1 diabetes. Whole-study findings and limits: For TCRB rearrangement, an influence of HLA type remained unresolved here. All four CD4+ subsets from Type 1 diabetes patients carried moderately but significantly shorter TCRB CDR3s.

Between the trimmed V and J ends, which lost 4 bases and 8 bases, there was a span of 17 bases. Germline V gene data show CDR1 as GTSNPN and CDR2 as SVGIG (reference sequence). The CDR3 sequence is 13 residues long. Turning to this clone: The target antigen is unknown.

The investigators reverse transcribed all of the isolated RNA, so they sequenced expressed TCRB transcripts. Clones were read by immunoSEQ multiplex PCR, and TCRdb kept only the in-frame ones, dropping some. Seen here are a few hundred thousand clones, roughly 9.8% observed once, and the top ten hold about 0.64%. The rearrangement joins TRBV30 to TRBJ1-2, with D possibly matching TRBD1 (5 bases). The sample was central memory CD4+ T cells from blood. The origin of this receptor is a man aged 25-45 years with type 1 diabetes. CDR3 bases: TGTGCCTGGACGGTGACGGGGCGCGGGGGCTACACCTTC. Protein sequence: CAWTVTGRGGYTF.